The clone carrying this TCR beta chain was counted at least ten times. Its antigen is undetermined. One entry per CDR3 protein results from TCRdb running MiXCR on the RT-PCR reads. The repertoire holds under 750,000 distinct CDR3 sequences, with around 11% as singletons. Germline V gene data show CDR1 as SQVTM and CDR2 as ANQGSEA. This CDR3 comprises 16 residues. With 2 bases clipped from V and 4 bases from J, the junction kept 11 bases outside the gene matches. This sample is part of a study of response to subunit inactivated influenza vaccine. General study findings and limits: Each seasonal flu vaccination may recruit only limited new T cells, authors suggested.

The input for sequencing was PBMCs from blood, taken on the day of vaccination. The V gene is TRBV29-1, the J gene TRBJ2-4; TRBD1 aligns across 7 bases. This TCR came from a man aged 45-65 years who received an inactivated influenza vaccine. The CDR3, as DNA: TGCAGCGTTGAAAGAGGGACAGACCCCCTGAAAAACATTCAGTACTTC. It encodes CSVERGTDPLKNIQYF. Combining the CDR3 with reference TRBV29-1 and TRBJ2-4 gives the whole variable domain SAVISQKPSRDICQRGTSLTIQCQVDSQVTMMFWYRQQPGQSLTLIATANQGSEATYESGFVIDKFPISRPNLTFSTLTVSNMSPEDSSIYLCSVERGTDPLKNIQYFGAGTRLSVL.